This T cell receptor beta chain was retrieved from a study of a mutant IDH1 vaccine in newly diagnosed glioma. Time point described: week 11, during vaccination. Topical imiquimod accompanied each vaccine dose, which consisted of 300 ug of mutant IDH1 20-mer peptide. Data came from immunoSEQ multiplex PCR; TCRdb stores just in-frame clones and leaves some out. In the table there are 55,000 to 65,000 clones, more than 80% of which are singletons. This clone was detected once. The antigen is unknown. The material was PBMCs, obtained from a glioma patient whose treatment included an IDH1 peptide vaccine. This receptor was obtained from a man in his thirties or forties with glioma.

The CDR3 here is CASSIGGTGIRNEQFF. For the CDR3, the DNA is TGTGCCAGTAGCATCGGGGGGACAGGGATAAGGAATGAGCAGTTCTTC. The chain combines TRBV19 with TRBJ2-1; 9 bases are shared with TRBD1. The CDR3 consists of 16 residues. With V trimmed by 6 bases and J by 7 bases, 13 bases remained unmatched. The germline V gene has CDR1 LNHDA and CDR2 SQIVND (reference sequence).